This T cell receptor beta chain was profiled in a study of T cell repertoires in cytomegalovirus infection. V gave up 4 bases and J gave up 0 bases, with 4 bases separating them. The CDR3 runs to 14 residues. TCRdb reprocessed the reads with MiXCR, giving one entry per CDR3 protein. This sample has roughly 250,000 distinct CDR3 sequences, with 22% found just once. The V and J genes are TRBV12-3 or TRBV12-4 and TRBJ2-6; D is unclear. The sequence came from a human donor in good health (CMV status not recorded). Some clones in this sample may be carry-over from other donors' samples. The source material was CD8+ T cells from PBMCs. The CDR3 DNA reads TGTGCCAGCAGTTACAGCTCTGGGGCCAACGTCCTGACTTTC. Its translation: CASSYSSGANVLTF.